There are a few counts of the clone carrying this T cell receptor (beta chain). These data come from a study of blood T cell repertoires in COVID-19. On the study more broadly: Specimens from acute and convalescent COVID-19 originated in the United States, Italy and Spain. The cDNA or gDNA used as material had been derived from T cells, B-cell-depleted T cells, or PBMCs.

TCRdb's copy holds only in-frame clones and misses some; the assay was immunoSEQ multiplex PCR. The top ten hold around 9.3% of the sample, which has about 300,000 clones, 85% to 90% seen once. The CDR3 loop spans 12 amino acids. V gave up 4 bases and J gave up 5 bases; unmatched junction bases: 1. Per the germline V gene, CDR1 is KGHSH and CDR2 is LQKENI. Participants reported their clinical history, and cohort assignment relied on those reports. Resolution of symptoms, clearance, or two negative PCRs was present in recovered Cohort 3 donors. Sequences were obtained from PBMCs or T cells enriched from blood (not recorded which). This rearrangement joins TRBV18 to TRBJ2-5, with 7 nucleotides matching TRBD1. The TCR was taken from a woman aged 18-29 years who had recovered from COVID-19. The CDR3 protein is CASSQGAETQYF. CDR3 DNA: TGTGCCAGCTCACAGGGGGCGGAGACCCAGTACTTC. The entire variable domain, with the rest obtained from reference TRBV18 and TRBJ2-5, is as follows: NAGVMQNPRHLVRRRGQEARLRCSPMKGHSHVYWYRQLPEEGLKFMVYLQKENIIDESGMPKERFSAEFPKEGPSILRIQQVVRGDSAAYFCASSQGAETQYFGPGTRLLVL.